The rows below give T cell receptor beta chains drawn from one sample of a study of blood T cell repertoires in COVID-19. Clones were read by immunoSEQ multiplex PCR, and TCRdb kept only the in-frame ones, dropping some. The top ten hold around 18% of the sample, which has 85,000 to 100,000 clones, 75% to 85% seen once. The sequencing input was peripheral blood. These receptors were taken from a woman of 80 years or more with active or convalescent COVID-19. Both conserved end residues are part of each CDR3. Fields, in order: clone size, V gene, D gene, J gene, CDR3 DNA, CDR3 protein. D genes are given only for firm matches. Where a row states a size, it is once, few, many or the class of an expanded clone; other rows omit it.

.	TRBV5-1	.	TRBJ1-1	TGCGCCAGCAGCCCCAGACAGGATTACACTGAAGCTTTCTTT	CASSPRQDYTEAFF
.	TRBV28	TRBD2	TRBJ2-1	TGTGCCAGCAGTCCTAGCGGGATCCTCGGGAATGAGCAGTTCTTC	CASSPSGILGNEQFF
.	TRBV5-6	TRBD1	TRBJ1-2	TGTGCCAGCAGCCCCGGGACAGATAACTATGGCTACACCTTC	CASSPGTDNYGYTF
.	TRBV7-8	TRBD2	TRBJ2-1	TGTGCCAGCAGCGTAGAGGGACTAGCGGGACATGAGCAGTTCTTC	CASSVEGLAGHEQFF
.	TRBV25-1	.	TRBJ2-1	TGTGCCAGCAGTCCTCTCTTGGACTTTGACAATGAGCAGTTCTTC	CASSPLLDFDNEQFF
.	TRBV5-1	.	TRBJ2-1	TGTGCCAGCAGCTCCAAACCCCGGACTCTGCCCAATGAGCAGTTCTTC	CASSSKPRTLPNEQFF
few	TRBV5-1	.	TRBJ2-2	TGCGCCAGCAGCTTGGGTTGGCCCTCCGGGGAGCTGTTTTTT	CASSLGWPSGELFF
.	TRBV6-5	.	TRBJ2-7	TGTGCCAGCAGCCGTTCCCCGTTCTACGAGCAGTACTTC	CASSRSPFYEQYF
.	TRBV9	TRBD2	TRBJ2-3	TGTGCCAGCAGCCCTGGGACTAGCGGATTTAGCACAGATACGCAGTATTTT	CASSPGTSGFSTDTQYF
.	TRBV5-1	.	TRBJ1-4	TGCGCCAGCAGCTTCATGTTAGCAACTAATGAAAAACTGTTTTTT	CASSFMLATNEKLFF
few	TRBV25-1	.	TRBJ1-6	TGTGCCAGCAGTGAACCCCGCGGGGGCGGTTATTCACCCCTCCACTTT	CASSEPRGGGYSPLHF
.	TRBV7-9	TRBD1	TRBJ2-7	TGTGCCAGCAGCTCTAGGGACAGCGCCTACGAGCAGTACTTC	CASSSRDSAYEQYF
few	TRBV7-2	.	TRBJ1-1	TGTGCCAGCAGCTTATTAAACGACAGGCCCGGCACTGAAGCTTTCTTT	CASSLLNDRPGTEAFF
.	TRBV18	TRBD1	TRBJ1-2	TGTGCCAGCTCACTGCTGGGACAGGGGAACTATGGCTACACCTTC	CASSLLGQGNYGYTF
.	TRBV5-4	.	TRBJ2-1	TGTGCCAGCAGCCAATCCCGTAGCGATGAGCAGTTCTTC	CASSQSRSDEQFF
once	TRBV6-5	.	TRBJ2-2	TGTGCCAGCAGATCCTTAGGGAATAGCGGAGGGGAGCTGTTTTTT	CASRSLGNSGGELFF
.	TRBV4-1	TRBD2	TRBJ2-5	TGCGCCAGCAGCCAAGATCCCATATTAGCGGGGGGCCCAGAGACCCAGTACTTC	CASSQDPILAGGPETQYF
.	TRBV6-4	.	TRBJ2-1	TGTGCCACCAACAGGGGGGGGGACAATGAGCAGTTCTTC	CATNRGGDNEQFF
.	TRBV14	.	TRBJ1-1	TGTGCCAGCAGCCACGCCCTATCAAAGAACACTGAAGCTTTCTTT	CASSHALSKNTEAFF
few	TRBV2	TRBD1	TRBJ1-5	TGTGCCAGCAGCCAGGACAGGCCGCGGATGGATCAGCCCCAGCATTTT	CASSQDRPRMDQPQHF
once	TRBV18	.	TRBJ2-5	TGTGCCAGCTCACCATTTGAGCGGGAGACCCAGTACTTC	CASSPFERETQYF
.	TRBV30	.	TRBJ2-2	TGTGCCTGGAGCGTACTTAGGGGAACCGGGGAGCTGTTTTTT	CAWSVLRGTGELFF
.	TRBV4-3	TRBD2	TRBJ2-1	TGCGCCAGCAGCCAAGGGGGGACGGGAGGGTGGAATGAGCAGTTCTTC	CASSQGGTGGWNEQFF
.	TRBV7-2	TRBD2	TRBJ2-1	TGTGCCAGCAGCCCGGGACTAGCGGGAGGAGTTGAGCAGTTCTTC	CASSPGLAGGVEQFF
.	TRBV7-8	.	TRBJ1-1	TGTGCCAGCAGCCGCCAGGTCTTAAACACTGAAGCTTTCTTT	CASSRQVLNTEAFF
once	TRBV24-1	.	TRBJ2-5	TGTGCCACCAGTGATTCAGGACTGTCAGAGACCCAGTACTTC	CATSDSGLSETQYF
.	TRBV6-5	.	TRBJ1-5	TGTGCCAGCAGTTACTCGAGTCTCAATCAGCCCCAGCATTTT	CASSYSSLNQPQHF
.	TRBV5-1	.	TRBJ2-1	TGCGCCAGCAGCTTGGTTCCCAGGGTCAGGAACAATGAGCAGTTCTTC	CASSLVPRVRNNEQFF
.	TRBV6-4	.	TRBJ1-1	TGTGCCAGCAGTCCCGTTCCTAACACTGAAGCTTTCTTT	CASSPVPNTEAFF